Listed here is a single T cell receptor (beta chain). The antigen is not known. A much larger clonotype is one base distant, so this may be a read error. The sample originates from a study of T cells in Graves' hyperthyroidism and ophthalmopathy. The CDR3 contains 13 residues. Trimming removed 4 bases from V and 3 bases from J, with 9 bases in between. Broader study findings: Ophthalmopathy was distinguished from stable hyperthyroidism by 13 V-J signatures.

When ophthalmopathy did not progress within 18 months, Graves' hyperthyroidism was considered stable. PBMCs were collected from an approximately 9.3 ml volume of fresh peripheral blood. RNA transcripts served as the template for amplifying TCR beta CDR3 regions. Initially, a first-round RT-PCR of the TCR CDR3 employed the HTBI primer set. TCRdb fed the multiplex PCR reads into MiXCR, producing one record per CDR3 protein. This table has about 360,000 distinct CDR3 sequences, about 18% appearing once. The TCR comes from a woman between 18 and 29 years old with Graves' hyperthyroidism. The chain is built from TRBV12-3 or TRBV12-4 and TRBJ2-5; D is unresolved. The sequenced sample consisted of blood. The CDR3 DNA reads TGTGCCAGCAGTTCTAAGCGTAAAGAGACCCAGTACTTC. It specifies CASSSKRKETQYF.